These 23 T cell receptor beta chains originate from one sample sequenced in a study of immune characterization of retroperitoneal liposarcoma. TCRdb ran MiXCR on the PCR reads and lists one entry per CDR3 protein. There are some 7,000 distinct CDR3 sequences in the sample; under 55% occur only once, and roughly a tenth lies in the top ten. The sequencing input was tumor tissue. All receptors derive from a male donor with retroperitoneal liposarcoma.

The chain is built from TRBV5-3 and TRBJ2-5, with unresolved D. Matching the DNA end better, TRBJ2-7 makes the J call doubtful. TRBV5-3 is treated as an ORF (open reading frame) with a function not yet certain. The length of the CDR3 is 11 residues. The CDR3 sequence is CATSNTYEQYF. CDR3 coding DNA: TGTGCCACCTCTAATACCTACGAGCAGTACTTC.

The chain uses TRBV6-1 and TRBJ2-5; 8 nucleotides line up with TRBD2. The J call may be mistaken, given a closer DNA end match to TRBJ2-1. The CDR3 runs to 14 residues. Germline assignment: CDR1 MNHNS and CDR2 SASEGT. CDR3 DNA: TGTGCCAGCAGCTTGGACCCGGGAGGGTACGAGCAGTTCTTC. It codes for CASSLDPGGYEQFF.

Sample share makes this clonotype medium-sized. This rearrangement joins TRBV7-2 to TRBJ2-5; no firm D call. The J call may be mistaken, given a closer DNA end match to TRBJ2-7. The CDR3 is made up of 12 amino acids. Germline CDR1 reads SGHTA; CDR2 reads FQGNSA. Written as DNA, the CDR3 is TGTGCCAGCAGCTTAGGATATTACGAGCAGTACTTC. This gives the protein CASSLGYYEQYF.

This clonotype was seen ten or more times. The rearrangement uses TRBV6-1 and TRBJ2-5, with 11 nucleotides matching TRBD1. The end of the DNA fits TRBJ2-7 better, so the J call may be wrong. Looked up from germline, CDR1 is MNHNS and CDR2 is SASEGT. CDR3 length equals 15 residues. Written as DNA, the CDR3 is TGTGCCACCTTCGAATCGGGACAGGGGGTCCACGAGCAGTACTTC. Translated, it gives CATFESGQGVHEQYF.

There are a few counts of this clonotype. The chain recombines TRBV6-1 with TRBJ2-5; 10 bases align to TRBD1. The end of the DNA fits TRBJ2-7 better, so the J call may be wrong. Germline V gene lookup returns CDR1 MNHNS and CDR2 SASEGT. The length of the CDR3 is 14 residues. The CDR3 region is CASSAGTGDYEQYF. The CDR3 region has the DNA TGTGCCAGCAGCGCCGGGACAGGGGACTACGAGCAGTACTTC.

This clonotype was seen only a few times. The chain uses TRBV12-3 or TRBV12-4 and TRBJ2-1; 10 bases are shared with TRBD2. Near its end, the DNA agrees better with TRBJ2-7, so the J call may be wrong. This CDR3 comprises 14 residues. CDR3 bases: TGTGCCAGCAGTTTCACAGGGACTAGCGATGAGCAGTACTTC. It encodes CASSFTGTSDEQYF.

This clonotype appeared a few times. The genes are TRBV12-3 or TRBV12-4 and TRBJ2-7; TRBD2 agrees at 14 bases. The end of the DNA aligns better with TRBJ2-1, so the J call may be wrong. This CDR3 spans 15 amino acids. DNA for the CDR3: TGTGCCAGCAGTTACGGGACTAGCGGGAGTGGTGAGCAGTTCTTC. Amino acid sequence: CASSYGTSGSGEQFF.

This CDR3 is CASSPGTNEQFF. Written as DNA, the CDR3 is TGTGCCAGCAGCCCAGGGACTAATGAGCAGTTCTTC. The chain couples TRBV7-8 to TRBJ2-5; possible D gene TRBD2, 6 bases. TRBJ2-1 explains the end of the DNA better; the J call may be wrong. Germline loops: CDR1 SGHVS, CDR2 FQNEAQ. This CDR3 has 12 residues.

The CDR3, as DNA: TGTGCCAGTCGGTTTCGACTAGCGGGAACCCCGAACACCGGGGAGCTGTTTTTT. It is translated as CASRFRLAGTPNTGELFF. J is TRBJ2-2 and V is TRBV27, with 11 bases matching TRBD2. With V trimmed by 9 bases and J by 0 bases, 12 bases remained unmatched. The CDR3 has 18 amino acids. Germline V gives CDR1 MNHEY, CDR2 SMNVEV (reference sequence).

The chain is built from TRBV10-3 and TRBJ2-3; tentative D call: TRBD2 (6 bases). The germline gives CDR1 ENHRY, CDR2 SYGVKD. The ends were cut back, 3 bases at V and 2 bases at J, with 12 bases in the middle. The CDR3 sequence is 15 residues long. CDR3 DNA: TGTGCCATCAGTGACAGGACTACCCACACAGATACGCAGTATTTT. Its protein product is CAISDRTTHTDTQYF.

The rearrangement uses TRBV10-3 and TRBJ2-4, with a possible D match to TRBD2 (5 bases). This CDR3 contains 13 residues. Trimming stripped 4 bases from V and 7 bases from J, with 11 bases between. Germline-derived CDR1 and CDR2 are ENHRY and SYGVKD. The CDR3 nucleotides read TGTGCCATCAGTGGGACTCCCGGGAACATTCAGTACTTC. It is translated as CAISGTPGNIQYF.

On this clonotype itself: This may come from a read error, since a much larger clone is one base off. The chain has TRBV27 and TRBJ2-1, with D perhaps being TRBD1 or TRBD2 (5 bases each). Germline CDR1 reads MNHEY; CDR2 reads SMNVEV (reference sequence). CDR3 length: 16 amino acids. The CDR3 protein is CTSSSPRGRSYNEQFF. The CDR3 DNA reads TGTACCAGCAGTAGCCCGAGGGGACGCTCCTACAATGAGCAGTTCTTC.

The chain uses TRBV12-3 or TRBV12-4 and TRBJ2-1; D not certain. The end of the DNA is better explained by TRBJ2-7, so the J call may be wrong. The length of the CDR3 is 14 residues. This CDR3 is CASSPNSGWNEQYF. The CDR3, as DNA: TGTGCCAGCAGTCCAAACTCTGGGTGGAACGAGCAGTACTTC.

V is TRBV12-3 or TRBV12-4 and J is TRBJ2-1; TRBD2 might be the D (5 bases). V dropped 6 bases and J dropped 10 bases, with 19 bases sitting between them. This CDR3 is 14 amino acids long. Here the CDR3 reads CASSVTGLSYEQFF. CDR3 DNA sequence: TGTGCCAGCAGCGTGACTGGACTCTCCTACGAGCAGTTCTTC.

The chain links TRBV12-3 or TRBV12-4 to TRBJ2-5; tentatively, D is TRBD2 (6 bases). Judging by the DNA end, TRBJ2-1 fits better; the J call may be wrong. The CDR3 spans 17 residues. CDR3 bases: TGTGCCAGCACCTCACACCGTCTAGCGACTTTGTACAATGAGCAGTTCTTC. Encoded protein: CASTSHRLATLYNEQFF.

This clonotype was recorded a few times. V gene TRBV6-1 combines with J gene TRBJ2-1; TRBD2 matches 8 bases. The J call may be wrong; the DNA end is better matched by TRBJ2-7. The CDR3 contains 16 residues. Germline CDR1 is MNHNS and CDR2 is SASEGT. The CDR3: CASSERGGGSSYEQYF. DNA for the CDR3: TGTGCCAGCAGCGAAAGGGGCGGGGGGAGCTCCTACGAGCAGTACTTC.

The table lists this clonotype with a few counts. The J gene is TRBJ2-1, the V gene TRBV6-1; 7 bases map to TRBD2. This CDR3 is 13 amino acids long. J gave up 7 bases and V 8 bases, and 8 bases lay outside the gene matches. Germline V gene lookup returns CDR1 MNHNS and CDR2 SASEGT. The chain's CDR3 is CASGREFPNEQFF. The DNA for the CDR3 is TGTGCCAGCGGGCGGGAGTTTCCAAATGAGCAGTTCTTC.

In the case of this clonotype: A read error may explain this, as a much larger clone is one base away. The gene calls are TRBV6-6 and TRBJ2-1, with 11 bases matching TRBD1. Trimming cost V 6 bases and J 10 bases; bases outside gene matches: 8. CDR1 is MNHNY, CDR2 SVGAGI, per germline (reference sequence). This CDR3 is built from 14 residues. The CDR3, as DNA: TGTGCCAGCAGCGGACAGGGGGCCGTCTACGAGCAGTTCTTC. Amino acids: CASSGQGAVYEQFF.

By sample fraction, this clonotype is large (0.1 to 1%). The chain uses TRBV6-1 and TRBJ2-1; 8 bases fit TRBD2. TRBJ2-7 explains the end of the DNA better; the J call may be wrong. CDR3 length: 16 amino acids. Germline CDR1 is MNHNS and CDR2 is SASEGT. DNA of the CDR3: TGTGCCAGCAGTCGTACCGGGACTAGGGGAGATTACGAGCAGTACTTC. The encoded protein is CASSRTGTRGDYEQYF.

The V and J genes are TRBV11-3 and TRBJ2-1, with D maybe TRBD2 (6 bases). The J call may be mistaken, given a closer DNA end match to TRBJ2-7. In germline, CDR1 is SGHNT, CDR2 YENEEA. The CDR3 spans 13 residues. CDR3 amino acids: CASSSGTPYEQYF. In DNA, the CDR3 is TGTGCCAGCAGCTCCGGGACTCCCTACGAGCAGTACTTC.

This rearrangement joins TRBV7-4 to TRBJ2-1; 7 nucleotides line up with TRBD2. Judging by the DNA end, TRBJ2-7 fits better; the J call may be wrong. This CDR3 contains 16 residues. Germline-derived CDR1 and CDR2 are SGHVT and SQSDAQ. The DNA of the CDR3 is TGTGCCAGCAGCTTAGGATTTGGGCGGGAGATCTACGAGCAGTACTTC. The encoded protein is CASSLGFGREIYEQYF.

This rearrangement joins TRBV27 to TRBJ2-1; TRBD2 matches 7 bases. CDR3 size: 13 residues. Trimming removed 6 bases from V and 4 bases from J; junction bases left unmatched: 3. Germline V gene lookup returns CDR1 MNHEY and CDR2 SMNVEV (reference sequence). CDR3 sequence reads: CASRSGVYNEQFF. CDR3 DNA sequence: TGTGCCAGCAGAAGCGGGGTTTACAATGAGCAGTTCTTC.

This clonotype was recorded a few times. The chain couples TRBV6-1 to TRBJ2-1; no definite D call. The germline V gene encodes CDR1 MNHNS and CDR2 SASEGT. V lost 7 bases and J 4 bases, leaving 8 bases between the germline ends. CDR3 length: 12 residues. CDR3 sequence (DNA): TGTGCCAGCACGTACGGGTACAATGAGCAGTTCTTC. Translated: CASTYGYNEQFF.